The 28 T cell receptor beta chains in this list originate from one sample, sequenced in a study of T cell repertoires in cytomegalovirus infection (dated by TCRdb to between 2019 and 2020). Sequencing took place on an Illumina HiSeq 1500. The public reads were reprocessed in TCRdb via fastp at Q25 and MiXCR, keeping in-frame beta chains. Every entry covers one CDR3 protein and lists the most common genes and DNA from its rows. This sample is represented by 600,000 to 800,000 distinct CDR3 sequences; roughly 26% of them were singletons. The top ten hold under 8.5% of the sample. The specimen was CD8+ T cells from PBMCs. Receptor source: a human donor in good health (CMV status not recorded). Some clones in this sample may be carry-over from other donors' samples.

This clonotype was observed many times. The chain employs TRBV7-8 and TRBJ1-1; 9 nucleotides align to TRBD1. J was trimmed by 3 bases and V by 2 bases; bases with no gene match: 7. The CDR3 consists of 16 residues. CDR1 SGHVS and CDR2 FQNEAQ come from the germline V gene. In DNA form, the CDR3 reads TGTGCCAGCAGCTTATGGGACAGGGTGGAGGACACTGAAGCTTTCTTT. It codes for CASSLWDRVEDTEAFF.

This clonotype has a count of ten or more. The gene calls are TRBV11-2 and TRBJ2-5, with D hard to call. Trimming shortened V by 2 bases and J by 5 bases, and 12 bases separated the two germline ends. This CDR3 is 14 amino acids long. Germline V lookup: CDR1 SGHAT, CDR2 FQNNGV. The CDR3 DNA reads TGTGCCAGCAGCTTACCCCCTCTCGGGGAGACCCAGTACTTC. It encodes CASSLPPLGETQYF.

This clonotype was observed a few times. The chain is built from TRBV14 and TRBJ2-1; D not resolved. Deletions cut 1 base from V and 8 bases from J, with 30 bases between. CDR3 length: 20 amino acids. The germline V gene encodes CDR1 SGHDN and CDR2 FVKESK. The CDR3 sequence is CASSQALVRDELYLGDEQFF. CDR3 in DNA: TGTGCCAGCAGCCAAGCATTGGTAAGGGATGAGCTTTACCTGGGTGATGAGCAGTTCTTC.

Only a few counts were recorded for this clonotype. CDR3 sequence: CASSRGRETNYGYTF. The CDR3 nucleotides read TGCGCCAGCAGTCGCGGACGTGAGACTAACTATGGCTACACCTTC. V is TRBV23-1 and J is TRBJ1-2; no firm D call. TRBV23-1 is an ORF; its function is uncertain. This CDR3 is 15 amino acids long. Between the trimmed V and J ends, which lost 4 bases and 0 bases, there was a span of 12 bases.

This clonotype was recorded a few times. The rearrangement links TRBV7-6 to TRBJ2-5; perhaps TRBD1 as D (5 bases). Trimming cost V 5 bases and J 5 bases, with 12 bases left between them. The germline V gene has CDR1 SGHVS and CDR2 FNYEAQ. This CDR3 contains 13 residues. The CDR3 DNA is TGTGCCAGCAGCCCAATGGGGCCGGAGACCCAGTACTTC. It is translated as CASSPMGPETQYF.

The CDR3: CASSLEGGSLYEQYV. In DNA, the CDR3 is TGTGCCAGCAGTTTAGAAGGGGGCAGTTTATACGAGCAGTACGTC. V gene TRBV28 combines with J gene TRBJ2-7; 7 bases align to TRBD1. The V gene's germline CDR1 is MDHEN and CDR2 SYDVKM. J lost 4 bases, V lost 2 bases, and 8 bases had no gene match. The CDR3 runs 15 residues.

This chain links TRBV20-1 with TRBJ2-7; D not certain. CDR1 is DFQATT, CDR2 SNEGSKA, per germline (reference sequence). V gave up 2 bases and J gave up 0 bases, with 8 bases separating them. This CDR3 spans 13 amino acids. CDR3 nucleotide sequence: TGCAGTGCTAGACCCGTCAGCTCCTACGAGCAGTACGTC. This codes for CSARPVSSYEQYV.

This clonotype was seen repeatedly, ten times or more. The chain is built from TRBV7-2 and TRBJ1-3, with D maybe TRBD1 (5 bases). The germline gives CDR1 SGHTA, CDR2 FQGNSA. CDR3 length: 14 residues. Trimming left V 3 bases short and J 5 bases short, with 11 bases between. The DNA for the CDR3 is TGTGCCAGCAGCTTCCGGGGCTTTAGAAACACCATATATTTT. Its protein product is CASSFRGFRNTIYF. Based on the CDR3 plus reference TRBV7-2 and TRBJ1-3, the full variable domain is GAGVSQSPSNKVTEKGKDVELRCDPISGHTALYWYRQSLGQGLEFLIYFQGNSAPDKSGLPSDRFSAERTGGSVSTLTIQRTQQEDSAVYLCASSFRGFRNTIYFGEGSWLTVV.

The V call is TRBV6-1, the J call TRBJ2-5, with 14 bases that match TRBD2. The CDR3 spans 17 residues. J gave up 4 bases and V 6 bases, and 10 bases lay outside the gene matches. CDR1 and CDR2 from the germline V gene are MNHNS and SASEGT. The CDR3 region is CASSLTSGGARRETQYF. The CDR3 DNA reads TGTGCCAGCAGCCTGACTAGCGGGGGGGCCAGAAGAGAGACCCAGTACTTC.

This clonotype showed up just a few times. The gene calls are TRBV6-2 or TRBV6-3 and TRBJ2-2; D not certain. CDR3 length: 14 amino acids. Germline loops: CDR1 MNHEY, CDR2 SVGEGT. Deletions cut 5 bases from V and 8 bases from J, with 15 bases between. CDR3 sequence reads: CASSPGSFPGELFF. CDR3 coding DNA: TGTGCCAGCAGTCCCGGGTCTTTCCCTGGGGAGCTGTTTTTT.

There are many counts of this clonotype. J is TRBJ1-5 and V is TRBV7-6; D perhaps matches TRBD1 (5 bases). This CDR3 has 15 residues. The germline CDR1 and CDR2 sequences are SGHVS and FNYEAQ. Trimming removed 5 bases at V and 4 bases at J, with 15 bases between. CDR3 loop: CASSRGGGRNQPQHF. CDR3 nucleotide sequence: TGTGCCAGCAGCCGCGGCGGGGGACGAAATCAGCCCCAGCATTTT.

This clonotype was detected ten times or more. V usage is TRBV28 and J usage is TRBJ1-1; no reliable D call. From germline, CDR1 is MDHEN and CDR2 SYDVKM. The CDR3 runs 13 residues. The ends were cut back, 2 bases at V and 2 bases at J, with 6 bases in the middle. CDR3 in amino acids: CASSLVPNTEAFF. CDR3 nucleotide sequence: TGTGCCAGCAGTTTAGTCCCTAACACTGAAGCTTTCTTT.

The rearrangement links TRBV7-9 to TRBJ2-3, with a tentative D call TRBD2 (5 bases). V gave up 5 bases and J gave up 6 bases, with 15 bases separating them. The germline gives CDR1 SEHNR, CDR2 FQNEAQ (reference sequence). This CDR3 is 14 amino acids long. The CDR3 protein is CASSPTLEADTQYF. The CDR3 nucleotides read TGTGCCAGCAGCCCCACGTTGGAGGCCGATACGCAGTATTTT.

The count of this clonotype is one. It may be a read error: a sequence one base away is much more abundant. The CDR3 loop reads CASTRGGKETRYF. Here the CDR3 DNA reads TGTGCCAGCACCCGAGGGGGAAAAGAGACCCGGTACTTC. V gene TRBV6-5 combines with J gene TRBJ2-5; a weak D match, TRBD1 (6 bases). CDR1 and CDR2 from the germline V gene are MNHEY and SVGAGI. This CDR3 has 13 amino acids.

Only a few counts were recorded for this clonotype. The CDR3 DNA reads TGTGCCAGCAGTACTATTAGCGGGCAAAGCTCCTACGAGCAGTACGTC. It specifies CASSTISGQSSYEQYV. V usage is TRBV6-2 or TRBV6-3 and J usage is TRBJ2-7; 7 nucleotides align to TRBD2. The CDR3 runs 16 residues. The germline V gene has CDR1 MNHEY and CDR2 SVGEGT. After removal of 5 bases from V and 0 bases from J, the junction contained 10 bases not matched to a gene.

V is TRBV7-9 and J is TRBJ2-2; D is unresolved. The V gene's germline CDR1 is SEHNR and CDR2 FQNEAQ (reference sequence). The CDR3 is 12 amino acids. Trimming cost V 8 bases and J 7 bases, with 11 bases left between them. Here the CDR3 DNA reads TGTGCCAGCCACGGCAACGGCGGGGAGCTGTTTTTT. Translating gives CASHGNGGELFF. Supplemented by reference TRBV7-9 and TRBJ2-2, the full variable domain reads DTGVSQNPRHKITKRGQNVTFRCDPISEHNRLYWYRQTLGQGPEFLTYFQNEAQLEKSRLLSDRFSAERPKGSFSTLEIQRTEQGDSAMYLCASHGNGGELFFGEGSRLTVL.

V is TRBV20-1 and J is TRBJ2-2, with D tentatively TRBD2 (6 bases). This CDR3 is 13 amino acids long. V lost 3 bases and J lost 6, with 11 bases in between. CDR1 is DFQATT, CDR2 SNEGSKA, per germline (reference sequence). The CDR3 coding sequence is TGCAGTGCTAGCGGACTATTATCCGGGGAGCTGTTTTTT. It specifies CSASGLLSGELFF.

This chain joins TRBV19 and TRBJ1-5; 10 nucleotides agree with TRBD1. This CDR3 contains 15 residues. Per the germline V gene, CDR1 is LNHDA and CDR2 is SQIVND (reference sequence). With V trimmed by 6 bases and J by 2 bases, 4 bases remained unmatched. This CDR3 reads CASRTGGYGNQPQHF. The CDR3 DNA sequence: TGTGCCAGTAGGACAGGGGGCTACGGCAATCAGCCCCAGCATTTT.

The table lists this clonotype with a few counts. The chain combines TRBV29-1 with TRBJ2-3; 8 bases are shared with TRBD1. V lost 3 bases and J lost 0; bases outside the gene matches: 5. The germline V gene has CDR1 SQVTM and CDR2 ANQGSEA. This CDR3 is built from 15 residues. CDR3 DNA sequence: TGCAGCGTTGAGAGGACAGGGAGAAGCACAGATACGCAGTATTTT. As protein: CSVERTGRSTDTQYF.

The chain joins TRBV12-3 or TRBV12-4 to TRBJ2-1; 9 bases line up with TRBD2. The V segment lost 5 bases and the J segment 8 bases; nucleotides outside the gene matches: 7. The CDR3 consists of 14 residues. CDR3 in DNA: TGTGCCAGCAGTCCTGGCGGGGGGGCCTATGAGCAGTTCTTC. It translates to CASSPGGGAYEQFF.

Remarks on this clonotype: A read error may produce the germline difference seen at one junction end. The V and J genes are TRBV28 and TRBJ2-6; D ambiguous. The germline gives CDR1 MDHEN, CDR2 SYDVKM. This CDR3 has 14 residues. Here the CDR3 reads CASSKISVANVLTF. CDR3 DNA sequence: TGTGCCAGCAGTAAGATCTCTGTGGCCAACGTCCTGACTTTC.

This clonotype has at least ten counts. V and J are TRBV7-2 and TRBJ1-2; possibly TRBD1 for D (5 bases). Trimming took 8 bases from V and 7 from J, leaving 14 bases between them. This CDR3 is 12 amino acids long. Germline assignment: CDR1 SGHTA and CDR2 FQGNSA. CDR3 DNA sequence: TGTGCCAGCTTGGGACCTTGGGTTGGCTACACCTTC. Its protein is CASLGPWVGYTF.

Worth noting for this clonotype: It may be a read error: a sequence one base away is much more abundant. The J gene is TRBJ1-1, the V gene TRBV7-6, with D unresolved. V lost 3 bases, J lost 1 base, and 12 bases lay in between. The CDR3 totals 15 residues. Germline loops: CDR1 SGHVS, CDR2 FNYEAQ. In nucleotides, the CDR3 is TGTGCCAGCAGCTTGTCGGAGAGATCGAACACTGAAGCTTTCTTT. Translated, it gives CASSLSERSNTEAFF.

This chain joins TRBV27 and TRBJ2-1; 15 bases are shared with TRBD2. Germline CDR1 reads MNHEY; CDR2 reads SMNVEV (reference sequence). The CDR3 is 20 residues long. Losses at the gene ends were 3 bases for V and 1 base for J; bases not matched to a gene: 10. The CDR3 DNA reads as TGTGCCAGCAGTTTCCAAGGACTAGCGGGGGGGCCAAGTTCCTACAATGAGCAGTTCTTC. Encoded protein: CASSFQGLAGGPSSYNEQFF.

DNA of the CDR3: TGTGCCATCAGACACACAGGGCTGAACACTGAAGCTTTCTTT. Encoded protein: CAIRHTGLNTEAFF. The chain combines TRBV10-3 with TRBJ1-1; TRBD1 is a possible D gene (6 bases). Trimming stripped 6 bases from V and 0 bases from J, with 11 bases between. The CDR3 is 14 residues long. Germline CDR1 is ENHRY and CDR2 is SYGVKD.

The DNA for the CDR3 is TGTGCTGGTTCCTCAGGGTTCGAGCAGTACTTC. Protein: CAGSSGFEQYF. This chain links TRBV12-5 with TRBJ2-7; possibly TRBD1 for D (5 bases). Germline V CDR1 and CDR2: LGHNT, FRNRAP. V was clipped by 11 bases and J by 6 bases, with 14 bases between them. The CDR3 has 11 residues.

Comment on this clonotype: Relative to the germline gene, one junction end is altered; a read error may explain this. The V and J genes are TRBV5-6 and TRBJ2-1, with D unclear. CDR1 is SGHDT, CDR2 YYEEEE, per germline. The CDR3 is made up of 16 amino acids. The DNA of the CDR3 is TGTGCCAGCAGCTTGGCCCCGGAAAGCTCCTACAATGATCAGTTCTTC. Translated, it gives CASSLAPESSYNDQFF.

V and J are TRBV10-3 and TRBJ2-1; perhaps TRBD1 as D (5 bases). Germline V gives CDR1 ENHRY, CDR2 SYGVKD. Deletions cut 2 bases from V and 0 bases from J, with 11 bases between. The CDR3 length is 16 residues. The CDR3 DNA reads as TGTGCCATCAGTGAGGACAGAGAGAGCTCCTACAATGAGCAGTTCTTC. Amino acids: CAISEDRESSYNEQFF.